The T cell receptor (beta chain) under discussion was sequenced for a study of cytomegalovirus exposure and HLA in healthy donors listed by TCRdb under 2017. For the study in its entirety: An earlier analysis of fewer than 750 of the donors reported about 280 Gb of sequence data and 117 million unique TCR beta sequences obtained from around 170 million T cells. An early release covering just under 650 HLA-typed donors comprised roughly 300 gigabases of sequencing data and approximately 85 million unique TCR sequences. Among the approximately 400 genotyped donors, 75% to 90% belonged to the genetic ancestry cluster associated with self-reported Caucasian donors. The study aimed to test whether cataloging public T cell receptors could reveal signatures of past pathogen exposure. The T cell repertoires of several hundred subjects were profiled by immunosequencing and related to cytomegalovirus serostatus. In addition to the first cohort of 650 to 750 subjects, a separate validation cohort of approximately 120 different subjects was used. The study combined high-throughput TCR immunosequencing, statistical association of individual TCRs with disease status, and machine learning to predict cytomegalovirus infection status. A later analysis re-analyzed previously published TCR beta repertoires from approximately 700 donors and added high-resolution HLA genotyping to study TCR occurrence patterns. Rather than using new phenotypic data, the later analysis identified candidate immune exposures from TCR beta sequences and from how often those sequences occurred across donors. In an earlier analysis of over 550 of the donors, high-throughput TCR beta sequencing was used to judge whether each TCR beta V gene segment behaved as functional or pseudogenic. Alongside the repertoire data, information on donor age, sex, ethnicity and CMV serostatus was compiled. Genome-wide SNP genotypes for about 60% of the roughly 700 donors were used in a later genetic analysis, which treated that subset as a discovery cohort. Every discovery cohort repertoire had been produced on one sequencing platform. Class I and class II HLA loci were covered by the typing at four-digit resolution. The number of typed donors differed by locus: about 629-630 for A, B, C, DRB1 and DQB1; 500 to 550 for DQA1; approximately 610 for DPA1; and roughly 490 for DPB1. A few DR-DQ haplotypes were treated as single units for association and clustering because of strong linkage in the cohort. On average, around 230,000 unique TCR beta nucleotide sequences were sequenced per donor among 300 to 500 genotyped donors of the cohort, with around 19% of those sequences being non-productive.

Receptor amplification or capture employed the immunoSEQ multiplex PCR assay. For the multiplex PCR, a mixture combining 60 forward primers for TCR Vbeta segments and 13 reverse primers for TCR Jbeta segments was used. The CDR3 region of rearranged TCR beta genes was amplified from genomic DNA with a multiplex PCR assay. Amplified TCR beta libraries were sequenced as 87-base-pair reads on the Illumina HiSeq System. On the study's bioinformatics: Across the 500 to 850 repertoires, a later analysis counted tens of millions of unique TCR beta chains, 9.5 million to 12 million of which were shared by at least two donors. A nearest-neighbor algorithm error-corrected the raw reads and collapsed the reads into unique sequences, merging closely related sequences to remove PCR and sequencing errors. V, D and J gene segments were assigned by aligning CDR3 sequences to IMGT reference sequences. Each retained sequence needed at least a six-nucleotide match to both a V gene segment and a J gene segment. Rearrangements were classified as productive when the CDR3 lacked stop codons and remained in frame with V and J, and all other rearrangements were classified as non-productive. Following IMGT convention, CDR3 was defined as the stretch from the second conserved V-encoded cysteine up to the conserved J-encoded phenylalanine. The earlier analysis of fewer than 700 of the donors excluded sequences that lacked an unambiguous match to a single V gene segment. An earlier analysis of fewer than 750 of the donors called V segments functional above 56.7% productive rearrangements and segregating when the between-donor standard deviation exceeded 5%. To diagnose cytomegalovirus status from the catalog of TCR beta chain sequences, a statistical classification framework was built. In a later analysis, V and J genes were assigned by comparing TCR nucleotide sequences against IMGT/GENE-DB human TR gene sequences. Using the TCRdist pipeline, a later analysis assigned CDR3 sequences along with most-parsimonious VDJ recombination scenarios. A later analysis defined each TCR beta chain by its CDR3 amino acid sequence plus V-gene family, and excluded reads lacking a unique V-gene family. A later analysis removed 450 to 600 highly shared, low-generation-probability nucleotide sequences to deal with suspected cross-contamination and a sequencing artifact. For each public chain, a later analysis derived a clonal expansion index from normalized ranks of inferred template counts within each repertoire. Generation probabilities in a later analysis came from a VDJ recombination model fitted to out-of-frame rearrangements, and those results were checked against IGoR. In a later analysis, TCR-TCR, TCR-HLA and TCR-CMV co-occurrence was scored with hypergeometric tests, and a repertoire-size bias correction was applied to TCR pairs. False discovery rates were estimated in a later analysis by permuting HLA or CMV assignments 20 times. A later analysis grouped co-occurring TCRs with DBSCAN, adding TCRdist sequence similarity when clustering within HLA-allele-positive subsets. Repertoires with fewer than 30,000 or more than 120,000 public chains, plus five repertoires with anomalous nucleotide sharing, were excluded from co-occurrence clustering. TCRdb re-hosts the immuneACCESS table, in-frame sequences only. Its copies lack some clones; in the studies checked, an unresolved V gene accounts for under half of them, and the cause for the rest is not known. That table gives V, J and clone size, and the DNA gave D and trimming. This sample gives 150,000 to 200,000 clones in total; over 75% of them show up just once. The top ten clonotypes cover 0.2% to 0.3% of the sample.

Overall study outcomes, separate from this receptor: CMV serostatus was the only immune exposure information available for the cohort. A further reported finding was that TCR beta sequences accurately predicted the HLA-A and HLA-B alleles for most subjects in the first cohort. At a false discovery rate of 0.05, a later analysis linked around 17,000 TCR beta sequences to specific HLA alleles. A few of the identified cytomegalovirus-associated TCR beta chains were confirmed in vitro to be specific for cytomegalovirus antigens. Most TCR sequences were seen in very few donors, while some public TCRs were found in many individuals. Because HLA typing was missing for some donors at each locus, association tests included only the typed subset. In this cohort, only TCR beta chains were sequenced, and detectable features were limited by the absence of alpha or paired-chain data. Broadly in line with IMGT annotations, most TCR beta V segments showed up in productive rearrangements about 90% or about 30% of the time in an earlier analysis of under 700 of the donors. When HLA alleles, especially DR and DQ, strongly co-occurred, attributing TCR associations to individual alleles was difficult. Linkage disequilibrium might explain the correlated functional status among segregating V segments, but an unknown experimental factor could not be ruled out. Over 15 rarely observed V segments, including chromosome 9 orphons, were excluded from the earlier analysis of several hundred of the donors because counts were too low. The presence/absence analyses assumed that sequencing depth was roughly uniform across donors, and that assumption may not be true. In both the original and validation cohorts, the classifier was reported to diagnose cytomegalovirus status with high specificity and sensitivity. According to the authors, the approach could potentially be generalized to other disease states and immunological phenotypes. In a later genetic analysis, a missense DCLRE1C variant was associated with V-gene and J-gene trimming of TCR beta chains, and the association was replicated in an independent cohort. A cluster of highly shared sequence variants was judged likely to represent a technical artifact of the sequencing pipeline. In a later analysis, several top co-occurrence clusters were reported to appear linked to parvovirus B19, influenza, CMV and Epstein-Barr virus. In a later analysis, HLA-associated TCR beta chains showed more clonal expansion and lower generation probabilities than non-associated chains that were equally common. In the study, 150 to 200 TCR beta chains were listed as associated with cytomegalovirus. In a later analysis, TCR association rates were found to vary across HLA loci, with the most associated TCRs seen for DRB1 alleles and the fewest for HLA-C alleles. In a later genetic analysis, fewer N-insertions in productive TCRs were reported among donors in an Asian-associated ancestry cluster than the approximately 710-donor mean. A later analysis found that most CMV-associated TCR beta chains appeared HLA-restricted, with HLA associations seemingly driven largely by CMV exposure.

Only one count was recorded for this clone. The clone's antigen remains unknown. Base qualities are not at hand, and no much larger clone is one base apart. The cohort consisted of some 730 healthy bone marrow donors. At the time of sampling, all cohort members were nominally healthy, though unrecorded immune exposures were likely present. The donor was CMV seronegative and belonged to the group of around 350 seronegative cohort members. A peripheral blood sample was provided by each donor, and peripheral blood mononuclear cells were used for TCR beta sequencing. The Qiagen DNeasy Blood Extraction Kit was used to extract genomic DNA from the blood cell samples. The receptor's source is a girl less than two years old in good health and CMV-seronegative. Sequencing was carried out using PBMCs.

The CDR3 reads CSVGTTSGSARETQYF. The sequenced DNA is TGCAGCGTTGGGACTACTAGCGGGAGTGCTCGAGAGACCCAGTACTTC. The receptor chain draws on TRBV29-1 and TRBJ2-5, with TRBD2 matching 11 junction bases. Trimmed from V: 4 bases; trimmed from J: 4 bases; junction bases lacking a gene match: 11. From the cysteine through the phenylalanine, the CDR3 covers 16 amino acids. This entry keeps only the CDR3 DNA: 48 bases, framed from base 1. CDR1 and CDR2, per the germline V gene, are SQVTM and ANQGSEA. Beyond the CDR3, the reference TRBV29-1 and TRBJ2-5 genes provide the residues; the full variable domain reads: SAVISQKPSRDICQRGTSLTIQCQVDSQVTMMFWYRQQPGQSLTLIATANQGSEATYESGFVIDKFPISRPNLTFSTLTVSNMSPEDSSIYLCSVGTTSGSARETQYFGPGTRLLVL.